The 28 T cell receptor beta chains reported below all come from one sample, sequenced in a study of PD-1 blockade in classical Hodgkin lymphoma. This sample's time point: newly diagnosed, previously untreated cHL patient sample. Using immunoSEQ multiplex PCR, the repertoire was profiled, and TCRdb retains in-frame clones only, with some absent. The repertoire includes some 26,000 clones, 85% to 95% of them detected once, and around 3.9% sits in the top ten. Sequenced sample: peripheral blood mononuclear cells (PBMCs). The origin of the receptors is a human donor with classical Hodgkin lymphoma.

This clone was observed a handful of times. The chain has TRBV6-4 and TRBJ2-2; D unclear. Trimming left V 6 bases short and J 7 bases short, with 21 bases between. CDR3 length equals 16 residues. The germline gives CDR1 MRHNA, CDR2 SNTAGT. CDR3 coding DNA: TGTGCCAGCAGCTCACGGACCACCGGGTCCCTCGGGGAGCTGTTTTTT. Translation: CASSSRTTGSLGELFF.

This sequence joins TRBV11-3 and TRBJ2-5; D remains ambiguous. Germline V CDR1 and CDR2: SGHNT, YENEEA. The CDR3 has 17 residues. Trimming cost V 0 bases and J 0 bases, with 14 bases left between them. The CDR3 coding sequence is TGTGCCAGCAGCTTAGATCTGAACACTAAGTACCAAGAGACCCAGTACTTC. It specifies CASSLDLNTKYQETQYF.

The V gene is TRBV9, the J gene TRBJ2-3; D may be TRBD2 (5 bases). The V end was cut by 4 bases, the J end by 5 bases, with 20 bases between. The CDR3 contains 16 residues. CDR1 is SGDLS, CDR2 YYNGEE, per germline. CDR3 in amino acids: CASSFRAGERGDTQYF. The CDR3 DNA reads as TGTGCCAGCAGCTTTAGAGCTGGCGAACGGGGAGATACGCAGTATTTT.

The rearrangement joins TRBV4-3 to TRBJ1-6, with a weak D call TRBD1 (6 bases). The CDR3 consists of 16 residues. Germline values: CDR1 LGHNA, CDR2 YSLEER. V gave up 1 base and J gave up 5 bases, with 12 bases separating them. The CDR3 sequence: CASSQVPAGDNSPLHF. The CDR3 region has the DNA TGCGCCAGCAGCCAAGTCCCCGCAGGGGATAATTCACCCCTCCACTTT.

The CDR3 reads CASSFIAGANTGELFF. DNA of the CDR3: TGTGCCAGCAGTTTCATAGCGGGGGCGAACACCGGGGAGCTGTTTTTT. J is TRBJ2-2 and V is TRBV27, with 9 bases matching TRBD2. Germline values: CDR1 MNHEY, CDR2 SMNVEV (reference sequence). CDR3 size: 16 residues. V lost 3 bases and J lost 0; bases outside the gene matches: 2.

This chain links TRBV5-1 with TRBJ1-6; 7 bases agree with TRBD1. V lost 7 bases, J lost 13 bases, and 14 bases stayed unmatched. Germline V gene lookup returns CDR1 SGHRS and CDR2 YFSETQ. The CDR3 extends over 14 amino acids. The CDR3 protein is CASSATGDYAPLHF. Written as DNA, the CDR3 is TGCGCCAGCTCCGCTACAGGGGATTATGCGCCCCTCCACTTT.

The chain joins TRBV7-8 to TRBJ1-4; D is possibly TRBD1 (5 bases). Germline V gene lookup returns CDR1 SGHVS and CDR2 FQNEAQ. Trimming removed 1 base at V and 5 bases at J, with 11 bases between. The CDR3 loop spans 15 amino acids. The CDR3 is CASSLVVGLNEKLFF. CDR3 DNA sequence: TGTGCCAGCAGCTTAGTTGTGGGGCTAAATGAAAAACTGTTTTTT. Based on the CDR3 plus reference TRBV7-8 and TRBJ1-4, the full variable domain is GAGVSQSPRYKVAKRGQDVALRCDPISGHVSLFWYQQALGQGPEFLTYFQNEAQLDKSGLPSDRFFAERPEGSVSTLKIQRTQQEDSAVYLCASSLVVGLNEKLFFGSGTQLSVL.

The chain combines TRBV6-5 with TRBJ1-2, with unresolved D. V lost 2 bases, J lost 5 bases, and 12 bases lay in between. CDR3 length equals 14 residues. From germline, CDR1 is MNHEY and CDR2 SVGAGI. CDR3 DNA sequence: TGTGCCAGCAGTTACGTTTCGGGCCTTTATGGCTACACCTTC. Translated, it gives CASSYVSGLYGYTF.

The V and J genes are TRBV5-1 and TRBJ1-5; no reliable D call. With 0 bases removed from V and 2 bases from J, the gap between germline ends came to 6 bases. The CDR3 covers 14 residues. Germline V gene sequence: CDR1 SGHRS, CDR2 YFSETQ. CDR3 protein: CASSLGSGNQPQHF. The CDR3, as DNA: TGCGCCAGCAGCTTGGGGTCAGGCAATCAGCCCCAGCATTTT.

This rearrangement joins TRBV18 to TRBJ2-7; a weak D match, TRBD1 (5 bases). CDR1 is KGHSH, CDR2 LQKENI, per germline. Trimming removed 3 bases at V and 2 bases at J, with 8 bases between. The CDR3 is 13 residues long. The CDR3 spells CASSPAGTYEQYF. The CDR3 nucleotides are TGTGCCAGCTCACCGGCAGGGACCTACGAGCAGTACTTC.

The rearrangement uses TRBV19 and TRBJ2-1; tentatively, D is TRBD1 (6 bases). There are 14 residues in the CDR3. The germline V gene has CDR1 LNHDA and CDR2 SQIVND (reference sequence). Between the trimmed V and J ends, which lost 3 bases and 6 bases, there was a span of 12 bases. This CDR3 is CASSMFRGGNEQFF. The CDR3 DNA sequence: TGTGCCAGTAGTATGTTCAGGGGTGGCAATGAGCAGTTCTTC.

This chain uses TRBV13 with TRBJ1-1; 7 nucleotides match TRBD1. The CDR3 spans 13 residues. Germline V gives CDR1 PRHDT, CDR2 FYEKMQ (reference sequence). The V segment lost 2 bases and the J segment 8 bases; nucleotides outside the gene matches: 5. The CDR3 here is CASSLSGTEEAFF. The CDR3 DNA follows: TGTGCCAGCAGCTTATCCGGGACAGAAGAAGCTTTCTTT.

The chain uses TRBV11-2 and TRBJ2-1; D is unclear. Trimming cost V 1 base and J 12 bases, with 7 bases left between them. The germline gives CDR1 SGHAT, CDR2 FQNNGV. The CDR3 spans 11 residues. CDR3 amino acids: CASSLGSVQFF. CDR3 sequence (DNA): TGTGCCAGCAGCTTAGGAAGCGTGCAGTTCTTC.

The chain joins TRBV9 to TRBJ1-1; TRBD1 might be the D (6 bases). The CDR3 contains 13 residues. V gave up 5 bases and J gave up 1 base, with 9 bases separating them. Germline lookup yields CDR1 SGDLS and CDR2 YYNGEE. The chain's CDR3 is CASSLTGNTEAFF. CDR3 nucleotides: TGTGCCAGCAGTCTGACAGGGAACACTGAAGCTTTCTTT.

V usage is TRBV9 and J usage is TRBJ2-1; D is perhaps TRBD1 (6 bases). Germline V CDR1 and CDR2: SGDLS, YYNGEE. CDR3 length equals 15 residues. V lost 2 bases, J lost 2 bases, and 11 bases lay in between. The CDR3 protein is CASSVDGTTYNEQFF. CDR3 coding DNA: TGTGCCAGCAGCGTGGACGGGACAACCTACAATGAGCAGTTCTTC.

The V call is TRBV15, the J call TRBJ2-4; TRBD2 agrees at 8 bases. The trim removed 1 base at V and 8 bases at J, leaving 4 bases unmatched. The length of the CDR3 is 14 residues. Germline CDR1 and CDR2: LNHNV and YYDKDF (reference sequence). CDR3 protein: CATSRVRGGHIQYF. CDR3 coding DNA: TGTGCCACCAGCAGAGTTCGGGGGGGGCACATTCAGTACTTC.

The rearrangement links TRBV30 to TRBJ1-2; the D gene is possibly TRBD1 (6 bases). V was clipped by 1 base and J by 8 bases, with 11 bases between them. The CDR3 totals 12 residues. Germline CDR1 and CDR2: GTSNPN and SVGIG (reference sequence). Here the CDR3 DNA reads TGTGCCTGGAGTGCGGGCACAGGGGGCTACACCTTC. Its translation is CAWSAGTGGYTF.

This chain connects TRBV10-2 to TRBJ2-2, with D perhaps matching TRBD2 (6 bases). With 4 bases removed from V and 5 bases from J, the gap between germline ends came to 11 bases. The germline V gene has CDR1 WSHSY and CDR2 SAAADI. This CDR3 is 14 amino acids long. This CDR3 reads CASSVASDTGELFF. The CDR3 region has the DNA TGCGCCAGCAGTGTGGCTAGCGATACCGGGGAGCTGTTTTTT.

The chain recombines TRBV6-5 with TRBJ1-2, with D perhaps TRBD1 (6 bases). The CDR3 is 14 amino acids. Looked up from germline, CDR1 is MNHEY and CDR2 is SVGAGI. V gave up 2 bases and J gave up 7 bases, with 14 bases separating them. CDR3 residues: CASSYNPRDTGYTF. The DNA for the CDR3 is TGTGCCAGCAGTTACAACCCCCGGGACACTGGCTACACCTTC.

The chain carries TRBV18 and TRBJ2-3; D gene uncertain. The V gene's germline CDR1 is KGHSH and CDR2 LQKENI. The V and J ends lost 6 bases and 2 bases respectively, with 12 bases between them. The CDR3 length is 14 residues. This CDR3 is CASSYSQNTDTQYF. The CDR3 DNA reads TGTGCCAGCTCCTATTCCCAGAACACAGATACGCAGTATTTT.

The V and J genes are TRBV2 and TRBJ1-2, with D possibly TRBD1 on 5 matching bases. Germline V gene data show CDR1 as SNHLY and CDR2 as FYNNEI. The CDR3 runs to 13 residues. Trimming cost V 6 bases and J 3 bases, with 11 bases left between them. The DNA of the CDR3 is TGTGCCAGCAGGAAGGACACGGACTATGGCTACACCTTC. It codes for CASRKDTDYGYTF. The full variable domain, completed using reference TRBV2 and TRBJ1-2, is EPEVTQTPSHQVTQMGQEVILRCVPISNHLYFYWYRQILGQKVEFLVSFYNNEISEKSEIFDDQFSVERPDGSNFTLKIRSTKLEDSAMYFCASRKDTDYGYTFGSGTRLTVV.

This rearrangement joins TRBV9 to TRBJ2-7; TRBD2 is a possible D gene (5 bases). This CDR3 is 14 amino acids long. Germline values: CDR1 SGDLS, CDR2 YYNGEE. V dropped 0 bases and J dropped 5 bases, with 12 bases sitting between them. The CDR3 sequence: CASSVEPSIDEQYF. CDR3 coding DNA: TGTGCCAGCAGCGTAGAACCTAGCATCGACGAGCAGTACTTC.

The V call is TRBV6-1, the J call TRBJ2-3; 7 nucleotides align to TRBD2. The V segment lost 2 bases and the J segment 1 base; nucleotides outside the gene matches: 12. The length of the CDR3 is 18 residues. Germline V gene sequence: CDR1 MNHNS, CDR2 SASEGT. The CDR3 spells CASSETARVAGGTDTQYF. In DNA form, the CDR3 reads TGTGCCAGCAGTGAAACTGCGCGTGTGGCGGGGGGCACAGATACGCAGTATTTT.

The CDR3 spells CAIRGQWTDKEAFF. Here the CDR3 DNA reads TGTGCCATCAGGGGGCAATGGACGGATAAAGAAGCTTTCTTT. The gene calls are TRBV10-3 and TRBJ1-1, with D tentatively TRBD1 (5 bases). The V end was cut by 6 bases, the J end by 8 bases, with 19 bases between. Per the germline V gene, CDR1 is ENHRY and CDR2 is SYGVKD. The CDR3 sequence is 14 residues long.

This chain uses TRBV11-2 with TRBJ1-5; D call uncertain. This CDR3 has 16 residues. CDR1 is SGHAT, CDR2 FQNNGV, per germline. V dropped 0 bases and J dropped 2 bases, with 11 bases sitting between them. The CDR3: CASSLDSAARNQPQHF. The CDR3 DNA sequence: TGTGCCAGCAGCTTAGATTCGGCAGCTCGCAATCAGCCCCAGCATTTT.

The rearrangement uses TRBV11-3 and TRBJ2-5, with 12 bases matching TRBD1. Germline CDR1 SGHNT, CDR2 YENEEA. Losses at the gene ends were 0 bases for V and 2 bases for J; bases not matched to a gene: 7. CDR3 size: 18 residues. CDR3 region: CASSLDGTGGYQQETQYF. The CDR3 DNA reads TGTGCCAGCAGCTTAGACGGGACAGGGGGCTACCAACAAGAGACCCAGTACTTC. Using reference TRBV11-3 and TRBJ2-5 for the parts outside the CDR3, the full variable domain is EAGVVQSPRYKIIEKKQPVAFWCNPISGHNTLYWYLQNLGQGPELLIRYENEEAVDDSQLPKDRFSAERLKGVDSTLKIQPAELGDSAVYLCASSLDGTGGYQQETQYFGPGTRLLVL.

J is TRBJ2-2 and V is TRBV29-1; 7 nucleotides match TRBD1. Unmatched junction bases numbered 8, after V lost 6 bases and J lost 7 bases. CDR3 length: 13 amino acids. Germline lookup yields CDR1 SQVTM and CDR2 ANQGSEA. CDR3 in DNA: TGCAGCGTCACAGGGGAACTCGGCGGGGAGCTGTTTTTT. Encoded protein: CSVTGELGGELFF.

The CDR3 here is CASSAPGLAYNEQFF. CDR3 nucleotide sequence: TGTGCCAGCAGCGCACCGGGACTAGCTTACAATGAGCAGTTCTTC. The chain links TRBV9 to TRBJ2-1; 9 nucleotides match TRBD2. V shed 3 bases and J 4 bases; nucleotides not matched to a gene: 5. The CDR3 is 15 amino acids. Germline V lookup: CDR1 SGDLS, CDR2 YYNGEE.